These 30 T cell receptor beta chains were all obtained from the same sample, sequenced in a study of T cells in Graves' hyperthyroidism and ophthalmopathy. The TCR beta CDR3 regions underwent amplification using RNA transcripts as the source. HTBI primers were the set used in a first-round RT-PCR of the TCR CDR3. From the multiplex PCR reads, TCRdb called clonotypes with MiXCR, one entry per CDR3 protein. The table includes 500,000 to 750,000 distinct CDR3 sequences, 46% detected once. Source material: peripheral blood or thyroid tissue (not recorded which). The source is a woman aged 18 to 35 with Graves' hyperthyroidism.

This sequence joins TRBV29-1 and TRBJ1-1; maybe TRBD1 (6 bases). The germline V gene encodes CDR1 SQVTM and CDR2 ANQGSEA. The CDR3 loop spans 13 amino acids. The ends were cut back, 8 bases at V and 6 bases at J, with 19 bases in the middle. For the CDR3, the DNA is TGCAGCTCCACGGACGGGGGGCGGGCTGAAGCTTTCTTT. Amino acid sequence: CSSTDGGRAEAFF.

The gene calls are TRBV4-3 and TRBJ2-5; D not resolved. The CDR3 spans 14 residues. V lost 0 bases to trimming and J lost 5 bases, with 10 bases between them. CDR1 is LGHNA, CDR2 YSLEER, per germline. CDR3 amino acids: CASSQDRPDETQYF. The DNA for the CDR3 is TGCGCCAGCAGCCAAGATCGCCCAGATGAGACCCAGTACTTC.

This chain links TRBV24-1 with TRBJ1-5; possible D gene TRBD1, 5 bases. V gave up 12 bases and J gave up 6 bases, with 20 bases separating them. The germline CDR1 and CDR2 sequences are KGHDR and SFDVKD. The CDR3 consists of 14 residues. The CDR3 is CAWTAGKSSQPQHF. The CDR3 DNA is TGTGCCTGGACCGCAGGGAAAAGTAGTCAGCCCCAGCATTTT.

This clonotype was detected ten times or more. The chain uses TRBV6-1 and TRBJ2-5; D not resolved. The V gene's germline CDR1 is MNHNS and CDR2 SASEGT. CDR3 length: 14 residues. The V gene lost 6 bases and the J gene lost 4 bases, with 15 bases spanning the gap. CDR3 residues: CASRPIFAVETQYF. As DNA, the CDR3 is TGTGCCAGCAGGCCCATATTTGCGGTAGAGACCCAGTACTTC.

There are a few counts of this clonotype. The chain recombines TRBV25-1 with TRBJ2-3, with D maybe TRBD1 (6 bases). V dropped 10 bases and J dropped 5 bases, with 16 bases sitting between them. The CDR3 runs to 13 residues. Germline V gene data show CDR1 as MGHDK and CDR2 as SYGVNS. The CDR3 nucleotides are TGTGCCACCGAGGGGGTCCCGGTAGATACGCAGTATTTT. This translates into CATEGVPVDTQYF. The whole variable domain, remainder taken from reference TRBV25-1 and TRBJ2-3, is EADIYQTPRYLVIGTGKKITLECSQTMGHDKMYWYQQDPGMELHLIHYSYGVNSTEKGDLSSESTVSRIRTEHFPLTLESARPSHTSQYLCATEGVPVDTQYFGPGTRLTVL.

The chain uses TRBV2 and TRBJ1-2; 8 nucleotides line up with TRBD1. Germline V gene data show CDR1 as SNHLY and CDR2 as FYNNEI. V gave up 10 bases and J gave up 8 bases; unmatched junction bases: 12. The CDR3 contains 13 residues. The CDR3 coding sequence is TGTGCCAACAACTACAGGGGGGGCGACGGCTACACCTTC. Residues: CANNYRGGDGYTF.

This chain links TRBV7-3 with TRBJ1-1; tentative D call: TRBD1 (5 bases). V shed 5 bases and J shed 11 bases, with 18 bases lying between them. The CDR3 extends over 13 amino acids. Germline V gives CDR1 SGHTA, CDR2 FQGTGA. Written as DNA, the CDR3 is TGTGCCAGCAGCCCTGACACCGGGGCGCGGGCTTTCTTT. Translation: CASSPDTGARAFF.

In its sample, this clonotype was seen many times. This chain joins TRBV20-1 and TRBJ1-4; 7 bases map to TRBD1. The CDR3 length is 15 residues. CDR1 and CDR2 (germline): DFQATT, SNEGSKA (reference sequence). V gave up 2 bases and J gave up 0 bases; unmatched junction bases: 3. This chain's CDR3 is CSARSGTATNEKLFF. The CDR3 bases are TGCAGTGCTAGATCCGGGACAGCAACTAATGAAAAACTGTTTTTT.

CDR3 sequence (DNA): TGCAGTGCCCCGTCACCGGGACTAGTCGGTCATGAGCATTTT. Its translation: CSAPSPGLVGHEHF. This chain connects TRBV20-1 to TRBJ1-5; D is perhaps TRBD1 (5 bases). The germline CDR1 and CDR2 sequences are DFQATT and SNEGSKA (reference sequence). V lost 6 bases and J lost 14, with 26 bases in between. CDR3 size: 14 residues.

This chain uses TRBV20-1 with TRBJ2-7; 9 nucleotides agree with TRBD1. V was pared by 0 bases and J by 5 bases, with 8 bases of the junction left unmatched. This CDR3 has 15 amino acids. The germline V gene has CDR1 DFQATT and CDR2 SNEGSKA (reference sequence). The CDR3 protein is CSARDEGTGNHEQYF. Written as DNA, the CDR3 is TGCAGTGCTAGAGACGAGGGGACAGGGAACCACGAGCAGTACTTC.

This clonotype has at least ten counts. This chain connects TRBV7-6 to TRBJ1-4; D is unresolved. Germline V CDR1 and CDR2: SGHVS, FNYEAQ. The CDR3 loop spans 17 amino acids. Deletions cut 3 bases from V and 7 bases from J, with 21 bases between. Written as DNA, the CDR3 is TGTGCCAGCAGCTTTGGTTTGGTGCCCGGCCCGGGTGAAAAACTGTTTTTT. Amino acid sequence: CASSFGLVPGPGEKLFF.

This chain connects TRBV7-9 to TRBJ2-2; D assignment may be TRBD1 or TRBD2 (5 bases each). The CDR3 is 16 residues long. Germline-derived CDR1 and CDR2 are SEHNR and FQNEAQ (reference sequence). Deletions cut 2 bases from V and 7 bases from J, with 17 bases between. Here the CDR3 reads CASSLKGRGQGGELFF. The CDR3 region has the DNA TGTGCCAGCAGCTTAAAAGGACGGGGCCAAGGCGGGGAGCTGTTTTTT.

This chain connects TRBV19 to TRBJ2-7; 11 bases line up with TRBD2. Germline V gene lookup returns CDR1 LNHDA and CDR2 SQIVND (reference sequence). Trimming at V came to 3 bases and at J to 7 bases, leaving 14 bases not matched to a gene. The CDR3 totals 17 residues. CDR3 bases: TGTGCCAGTAGTATGACAATGTTGGGACTAGCGGACAATGAGCAGTACTTC. Translating it yields CASSMTMLGLADNEQYF. The full variable domain, with the rest looked up from reference TRBV19 and TRBJ2-7, is DGGITQSPKYLFRKEGQNVTLSCEQNLNHDAMYWYRQDPGQGLRLIYYSQIVNDFQKGDIAEGYSVSREKKESFPLTVTSAQKNPTAFYLCASSMTMLGLADNEQYFGPGTRLTVT.

This chain connects TRBV2 to TRBJ1-2; a weak D match, TRBD1 (5 bases). CDR3 size: 12 residues. In germline, CDR1 is SNHLY, CDR2 FYNNEI. DNA for the CDR3: TGTACCATCGTGAGTGGGGGCTATGGCTACACCTTC. Translation: CTIVSGGYGYTF.

The gene calls are TRBV3-1 and TRBJ2-7, with 11 bases aligning to TRBD2. The germline CDR1 and CDR2 sequences are LGHDT and YNNKEL (reference sequence). This CDR3 has 16 residues. V lost 4 bases to trimming and J lost 2 bases; unmatched junction nucleotides: 7. CDR3 bases: TGTGCCAGCAGCCCAGAACAGGGACTAGCGGCCTACGAGCAGTACTTC. Translation gives CASSPEQGLAAYEQYF.

The rearrangement links TRBV19 to TRBJ1-2, with TRBD1 identical over 7 bases. The length of the CDR3 is 16 residues. After removal of 2 bases from V and 4 bases from J, the junction contained 10 bases not matched to a gene. Germline CDR1 LNHDA, CDR2 SQIVND (reference sequence). The DNA of the CDR3 is TGTGCCAGTAGTATACGGACAGGCGTATTTAGCTATGGCTACACCTTC. Translated, it gives CASSIRTGVFSYGYTF.

The chain has TRBV7-9 and TRBJ2-7; 11 bases are shared with TRBD2. After removal of 5 bases from V and 1 base from J, the junction contained 7 bases not matched to a gene. Germline CDR1 and CDR2: SEHNR and FQNEAQ (reference sequence). The CDR3 is 16 residues long. The CDR3: CASSTLAGGKSYEQYF. The CDR3 DNA sequence: TGTGCCAGCAGCACCTTAGCGGGAGGGAAGTCCTACGAGCAGTACTTC.

This clonotype occurred many times. The chain's CDR3 is CASSADFYEQYF. CDR3 in DNA: TGTGCCAGCAGCGCGGACTTTTACGAGCAGTACTTC. The J gene is TRBJ2-7, the V gene TRBV9; possible D gene TRBD2, 5 bases. Germline V gene lookup returns CDR1 SGDLS and CDR2 YYNGEE. The CDR3 extends over 12 amino acids. V gave up 3 bases and J gave up 4 bases, with 8 bases separating them.

CDR3 protein: CASSYPEADGYTF. As DNA, the CDR3 is TGTGCCAGCAGCTACCCCGAGGCAGATGGCTACACCTTC. The genes are TRBV5-4 and TRBJ1-2; no reliable D call. The CDR3 is 13 residues long. Germline lookup yields CDR1 SGHNT and CDR2 YYREEE (reference sequence). The V end was cut by 3 bases, the J end by 6 bases, with 12 bases between.

J is TRBJ2-5 and V is TRBV7-2; 12 nucleotides align to TRBD1. Germline loops: CDR1 SGHTA, CDR2 FQGNSA. Trimming took 4 bases from V and 5 from J; bases not matched to a gene: 8. The CDR3 is 16 amino acids. The CDR3 DNA reads TGTGCCAGCAGCTCGCTGGGACAGGGGGCTTGGGAGACCCAGTACTTC. This gives the protein CASSSLGQGAWETQYF.

The chain uses TRBV5-1 and TRBJ1-5; TRBD1 matches 8 bases. V lost 4 bases, J lost 13 bases, and 10 bases stayed unmatched. Per germline, CDR1 SGHRS and CDR2 YFSETQ. The CDR3 loop spans 13 amino acids. For the CDR3, the DNA is TGCGCCAGCAGCACCCAGGGGGCCTTCGTACAGCATTTT. Translating it yields CASSTQGAFVQHF.

In its sample, this clonotype was seen once. The genes are TRBV20-1 and TRBJ2-2; D may correspond to TRBD1 or TRBD2 (6 bases each). The CDR3 sequence is 12 residues long. Trimming removed 3 bases at V and 8 bases at J, with 10 bases between. The germline V gene has CDR1 DFQATT and CDR2 SNEGSKA (reference sequence). Written as DNA, the CDR3 is TGCAGTGCTAGCGGCGGGACAGGGGAGCTGTTTTTT. It codes for CSASGGTGELFF.

V usage is TRBV7-3 and J usage is TRBJ1-1; 9 positions match TRBD1. J was trimmed by 7 bases and V by 5 bases; bases with no gene match: 2. CDR1 is SGHTA and CDR2 is FQGTGA in the germline V gene. The CDR3 contains 12 residues. In DNA form, the CDR3 reads TGTGCCAGCAGCCTGACAGGGGGTGAAGCTTTCTTT. It codes for CASSLTGGEAFF.

The V and J genes are TRBV5-6 and TRBJ1-2; D is unresolved. The V gene's germline CDR1 is SGHDT and CDR2 YYEEEE. CDR3 length: 13 residues. Trimming took 10 bases from V and 4 from J, leaving 17 bases between them. The DNA of the CDR3 is TGTGCCTGGAGTGTCCTACTGAGCTATGGCTACACCTTC. Translation: CAWSVLLSYGYTF.

This clonotype was picked up many times. The chain joins TRBV4-1 to TRBJ2-7, with 11 bases that match TRBD2. Germline loops: CDR1 MGHRA, CDR2 YSYEKL. J was trimmed by 5 bases and V by 0 bases; bases with no gene match: 9. The CDR3 extends over 17 amino acids. For the CDR3, the DNA is TGCGCCAGCAGCCAAGACGCGCCGGGACTAGCGGCCCACGAGCAGTACTTC. Amino acid sequence: CASSQDAPGLAAHEQYF.

This CDR3 reads CSTGDPYEQYF. The CDR3 DNA follows: TGCAGCACGGGGGACCCCTACGAGCAGTACTTC. The rearrangement uses TRBV29-1 and TRBJ2-7; D perhaps matches TRBD2 (6 bases). CDR1 and CDR2 (germline): SQVTM, ANQGSEA. Trimming removed 8 bases at V and 2 bases at J, with 10 bases between. This CDR3 region has 11 residues.

This sequence joins TRBV24-1 and TRBJ2-7; 8 bases are shared with TRBD1. Trimming at V came to 2 bases and at J to 3 bases, leaving 5 bases not matched to a gene. Germline assignment: CDR1 KGHDR and CDR2 SFDVKD. The CDR3 extends over 15 amino acids. CDR3 protein: CATSDWTGPSYEQYF. DNA for the CDR3: TGTGCCACCAGTGATTGGACAGGGCCAAGCTACGAGCAGTACTTC.

This rearrangement joins TRBV6-1 to TRBJ1-3; no reliable D call. V was clipped by 8 bases and J by 0 bases, with 17 bases between them. Looked up from germline, CDR1 is MNHNS and CDR2 is SASEGT. CDR3 size: 16 residues. The CDR3 bases are TGTGCCAGCTCACCACGAGGGAGAACCTCTGGAAACACCATATATTTT. Its translation is CASSPRGRTSGNTIYF.

V usage is TRBV7-9 and J usage is TRBJ1-4; D is possibly TRBD1 (5 bases). Germline V CDR1 and CDR2: SEHNR, FQNEAQ (reference sequence). The V and J ends lost 5 bases and 7 bases respectively, with 14 bases between them. The CDR3 extends over 14 amino acids. The CDR3 sequence is CASSSNRDPEKLFF. The CDR3 DNA sequence: TGTGCCAGCAGCAGTAACCGGGACCCTGAAAAACTGTTTTTT.

Many counts were recorded for this clonotype. The chain uses TRBV25-1 and TRBJ1-5; unclear D gene. V was pared by 2 bases and J by 5 bases, with 7 bases between. Germline values: CDR1 MGHDK, CDR2 SYGVNS. This CDR3 has 13 residues. DNA of the CDR3: TGTGCCAGCAGTGAAGTCGGGTATCAGCCCCAGCATTTT. Residues: CASSEVGYQPQHF.